This entry features one TCR beta chain sequence. What it recognizes is unknown. These data come from a study of T cell repertoires in cytomegalovirus infection. At the level of the study: Newly reported HLA-C-restricted and thoroughly characterized HLA-B-restricted CMV epitopes were employed. In public TCR beta signatures, there were indications of both CMV infection and matching HLA type. Study-level findings and limits: HLA-C-restricted CMV-specific TCR beta clonotypes were dominant in the ex vivo response. Public TCR beta family frequency separated CMV-and-HLA carriers, including in an independent cohort.

Each CDR3 protein gets one entry after TCRdb re-called the reads with MiXCR. The profile shows about 920,000 distinct CDR3 sequences, around 32% of them singletons. The CDR3 has 12 residues. Germline loops: CDR1 SGHTA, CDR2 FQGNSA. The V end lost 3 bases, the J end lost 6 bases, and 5 bases lay between the germline ends. Sequences were derived from cultured CD8+ T cells from PBMCs, sampled from culture after CMV antigen stimulation. The gene calls are TRBV7-2 and TRBJ1-4; D unclear. The receptor was derived from a human donor in good health (CMV status not recorded). Some clones in this sample may be carry-over from other donors' samples. The CDR3 here is CTSSFTHEKLFF. The CDR3 DNA reads TGTACCAGCAGCTTCACACATGAAAAACTGTTTTTT.